One and the same sample provided the 12 T cell receptor beta chains below, sequenced in a study of CD8 T cell repertoires and HIV-1 epitope variants. These TCRs are of unknown antigen specificity. Data came from immunoSEQ multiplex PCR; TCRdb stores just in-frame clones and leaves some out. The sample lists some 2,500 clones, 65% to 70% seen once, with over 40% in the top ten. Material: cultured CD8+ T cells derived from PBMCs. The receptors originated from a male donor with HIV.

The CDR3 is CASSQEDRLSYEQYF. The DNA of the CDR3 is TGCGCCAGCAGCCAAGAGGACCGATTATCCTACGAGCAGTACTTC. The rearrangement joins TRBV4-1 to TRBJ2-7; D remains unclear. Germline V gene lookup returns CDR1 MGHRA and CDR2 YSYEKL. The CDR3 covers 15 residues. Between the trimmed V and J ends, which lost 0 bases and 1 base, there was a span of 10 bases.

The DNA for the CDR3 is TGTGCCAGCAGCCAAGATAACAGGCTCGACACTGAAGCTTTCTTT. Translating gives CASSQDNRLDTEAFF. The genes are TRBV4-2 and TRBJ1-1; perhaps TRBD1 as D (5 bases). The germline gives CDR1 LGHNA, CDR2 YNFKEQ. The CDR3 sequence is 15 residues long. Deletions cut 0 bases from V and 3 bases from J, with 11 bases between.

This chain uses TRBV29-1 with TRBJ2-2; D is perhaps TRBD2 (5 bases). The germline V gene has CDR1 SQVTM and CDR2 ANQGSEA. CDR3 size: 16 residues. V lost 3 bases and J lost 8, with 22 bases in between. CDR3 region: CSVEVTDSAVLGELFF. In DNA, the CDR3 is TGCAGCGTTGAGGTAACGGACTCGGCGGTGTTGGGGGAGCTGTTTTTT.

The chain links TRBV15 to TRBJ2-1; 8 bases match TRBD1. V trimming: 3 bases; J trimming: 6 bases; junction bases outside the gene matches: 7. Germline V gene data show CDR1 as LNHNV and CDR2 as YYDKDF (reference sequence). There are 15 residues in the CDR3. The CDR3 loop is CATSRDRDPVNEQFF. The CDR3 region has the DNA TGTGCCACCAGCAGGGACAGGGACCCTGTCAATGAGCAGTTCTTC.

The V gene is TRBV5-1, the J gene TRBJ2-3; D not certain. Looked up from germline, CDR1 is SGHRS and CDR2 is YFSETQ. With 4 bases removed from V and 0 bases from J, the gap between germline ends came to 3 bases. CDR3 length equals 12 residues. The CDR3 reads CASSLSTDTQYF. The CDR3 DNA reads TGCGCCAGCAGCCTTAGCACAGATACGCAGTATTTT.

This rearrangement joins TRBV5-4 to TRBJ2-7, with a weak D call TRBD1 (5 bases). Germline CDR1 SGHNT, CDR2 YYREEE (reference sequence). This CDR3 contains 16 residues. Trimming shortened V by 0 bases and J by 0 bases, and 13 bases separated the two germline ends. The CDR3: CASSLAIQGSSYEQYF. The CDR3 DNA is TGTGCCAGCAGCTTGGCCATCCAGGGTTCCTCCTACGAGCAGTACTTC.

The V call is TRBV4-1, the J call TRBJ2-7; no firm D call. This CDR3 has 13 residues. Germline V lookup: CDR1 MGHRA, CDR2 YSYEKL. V was shortened by 1 base and J by 4 bases, with 8 bases between the two germline ends. In nucleotides, the CDR3 is TGCGCCAGCAGCCAAGGGGTAACATACGAGCAGTACTTC. This encodes CASSQGVTYEQYF.

The chain employs TRBV27 and TRBJ1-2, with TRBD1 matching 8 bases. The V segment lost 5 bases and the J segment 6 bases; nucleotides outside the gene matches: 5. Germline V gives CDR1 MNHEY, CDR2 SMNVEV (reference sequence). This CDR3 is built from 13 residues. CDR3: CASSPTGADGYTF. In DNA, the CDR3 is TGTGCCAGCAGTCCGACAGGGGCGGATGGCTACACCTTC.

This rearrangement joins TRBV18 to TRBJ1-1, with no clear D. V gave up 0 bases and J gave up 8 bases, with 7 bases separating them. The CDR3 is 12 amino acids. Germline assignment: CDR1 KGHSH and CDR2 LQKENI. The CDR3 protein is CASSPPGEEAFF. The DNA for the CDR3 is TGTGCCAGCTCACCACCCGGGGAAGAAGCTTTCTTT.

The chain combines TRBV30 with TRBJ1-2; a possible D gene is TRBD1 (5 bases). This CDR3 is built from 13 residues. Trimming pared 3 bases from V and 3 bases from J, leaving 11 bases between. Germline V CDR1 and CDR2: GTSNPN, SVGIG (reference sequence). Here the CDR3 reads CAWRGTYDYGYTF. The CDR3 DNA reads as TGTGCCTGGAGAGGGACCTATGACTATGGCTACACCTTC.

A single count supports this clone. The chain has TRBV4-1 and TRBJ2-1, with TRBD2 matching over 7 bases. CDR3 size: 15 residues. CDR1 and CDR2 (germline): MGHRA, YSYEKL. V shed 8 bases and J 3 bases; nucleotides not matched to a gene: 10. The CDR3 DNA reads TGCGCCAGCGGCCCGATCGCGGGAGACTACAATGAGCAGTTCTTC. As protein: CASGPIAGDYNEQFF.

This clone was counted once. The chain's CDR3 is CASNRGLDTGELFF. The CDR3 nucleotides read TGTGCCAGCAATAGGGGGTTAGACACCGGGGAGCTGTTTTTT. This rearrangement joins TRBV6-5 to TRBJ2-2; D possibly corresponds to TRBD1 (6 bases). Between the trimmed V and J ends, which lost 7 bases and 3 bases, there was a span of 12 bases. Germline CDR1 reads MNHEY; CDR2 reads SVGAGI. The CDR3 extends over 14 amino acids.